This T cell receptor beta chain was captured by sequencing in a study of cytotoxic CD8 clonotypes in ibrutinib-treated CLL. Only in-frame clones appear in the TCRdb table, and some are missing; sequencing was by immunoSEQ multiplex PCR. In the table there are some 200,000 clones, roughly 79% of which are singletons. General study points: At the start, clonality exceeded age-matched healthy donors and followed circulating CD8+ T-cell counts. The study found clonality rose at ibrutinib response, then fell toward baseline at progression.

PBMCs that had been cryopreserved were the source of roughly 2.2 micrograms of genomic DNA for TCR beta libraries. Note on this clone: As yet, its antigen is unknown.

V was pared by 7 bases and J by 5 bases, with 17 bases between. This CDR3 is 15 amino acids long. Germline V lookup: CDR1 MNHEY, CDR2 SVGAGI. Source: PBMCs, taken after 12 months of ibrutinib treatment. This receptor was identified in a human donor with chronic lymphocytic leukemia. The chain links TRBV6-5 to TRBJ2-2, with D tentatively TRBD2 (7 bases). DNA for the CDR3: TGTGCCAGCACCCATAGAGGGGGGGCTACCGGGGAGCTGTTTTTT. This translates into CASTHRGGATGELFF.